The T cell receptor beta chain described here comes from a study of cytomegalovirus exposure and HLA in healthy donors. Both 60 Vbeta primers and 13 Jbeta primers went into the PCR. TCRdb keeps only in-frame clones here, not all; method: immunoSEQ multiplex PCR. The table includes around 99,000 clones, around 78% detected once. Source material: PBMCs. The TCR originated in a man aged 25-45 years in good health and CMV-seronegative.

CDR3 in DNA: TGTGCCAGCAGCTTAAACGGAAAAACTAGCGGAAGCACAGATACGCAGTATTTT. As protein: CASSLNGKTSGSTDTQYF. This rearrangement joins TRBV5-6 to TRBJ2-3; the match to TRBD2 covers 8 bases. The V gene's germline CDR1 is SGHDT and CDR2 YYEEEE. The CDR3 spans 18 residues. V dropped 2 bases and J dropped 0; count of bases not matched to a gene: 11.